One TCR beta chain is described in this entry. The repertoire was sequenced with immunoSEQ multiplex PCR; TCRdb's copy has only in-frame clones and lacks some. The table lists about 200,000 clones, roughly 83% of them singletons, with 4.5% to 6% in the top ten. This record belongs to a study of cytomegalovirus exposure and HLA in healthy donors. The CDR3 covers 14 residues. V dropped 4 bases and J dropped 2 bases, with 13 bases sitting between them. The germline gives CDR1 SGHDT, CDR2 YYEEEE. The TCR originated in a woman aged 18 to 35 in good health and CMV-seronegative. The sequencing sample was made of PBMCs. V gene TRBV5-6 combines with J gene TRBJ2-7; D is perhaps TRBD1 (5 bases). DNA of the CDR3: TGTGCCAGCAGCGGCACAGGTACCACCTACGAGCAGTACTTC. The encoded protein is CASSGTGTTYEQYF. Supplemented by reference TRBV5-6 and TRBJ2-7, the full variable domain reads DAGVTQSPTHLIKTRGQQVTLRCSPKSGHDTVSWYQQALGQGPQFIFQYYEEEERQRGNFPDRFSGHQFPNYSSELNVNALLLGDSALYLCASSGTGTTYEQYFGPGTRLTVT.